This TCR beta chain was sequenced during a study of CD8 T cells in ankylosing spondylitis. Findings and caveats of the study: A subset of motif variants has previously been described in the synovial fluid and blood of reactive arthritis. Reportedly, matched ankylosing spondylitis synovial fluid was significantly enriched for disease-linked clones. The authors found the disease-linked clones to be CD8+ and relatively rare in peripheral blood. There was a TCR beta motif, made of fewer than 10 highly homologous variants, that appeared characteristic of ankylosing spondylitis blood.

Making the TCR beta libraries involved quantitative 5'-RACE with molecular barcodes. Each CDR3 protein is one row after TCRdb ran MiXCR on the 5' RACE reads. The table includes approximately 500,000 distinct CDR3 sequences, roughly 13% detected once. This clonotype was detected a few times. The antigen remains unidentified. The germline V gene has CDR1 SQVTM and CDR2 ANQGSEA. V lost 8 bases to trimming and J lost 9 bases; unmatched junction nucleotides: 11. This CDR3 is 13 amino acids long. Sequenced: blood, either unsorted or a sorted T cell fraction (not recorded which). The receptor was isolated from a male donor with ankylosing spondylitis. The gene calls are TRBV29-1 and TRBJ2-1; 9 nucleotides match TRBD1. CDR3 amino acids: CSMYWDREGEQFF. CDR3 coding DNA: TGCAGCATGTACTGGGACAGGGAGGGTGAGCAGTTCTTC.